Below, 27 T cell receptor beta chains from the same sample are listed, as sequenced in a study of tumor and adjacent non-tumor tissue in lung cancer. Three rounds of nested PCR, following a modified ARM-PCR protocol, produced the TCRbeta library. TCRdb passed the multiplex PCR reads through MiXCR, listing each CDR3 protein once. The sample lists about 110,000 distinct CDR3 sequences; about 80% were seen once. No cell sorting was done before RNA was extracted from the tissue. Sequencing was done on a sample of lung tumor tissue. These receptor sequences come from a man between 65 and 80 years old with non-small cell lung cancer.

A remark on this clonotype: Relative to the germline gene, one junction end is altered; a read error may explain this. The rearrangement joins TRBV11-2 to TRBJ1-1, with D hard to call. Germline V gene sequence: CDR1 SGHAT, CDR2 FQNNGV. This CDR3 is built from 16 residues. DNA for the CDR3: TGTGTTAGCAGCTTAGCGGAGATGGGGATGAACACTGAAGCTTTATTT. Translating gives CVSSLAEMGMNTEALF.

J is TRBJ2-7 and V is TRBV5-5; no clear D. The J call could be wrong; TRBJ2-1 is a better fit for the DNA end. Germline assignment: CDR1 SGHKS and CDR2 YYEKEE (reference sequence). This CDR3 region has 12 residues. CDR3 in amino acids: CASSSVNYEQFF. CDR3 bases: TGTGCCAGCAGCTCGGTTAACTACGAGCAGTTCTTC.

Concerning this clonotype: A junction boundary mismatches the germline segment, possibly from a read error. In DNA form, the CDR3 reads TGTGCCAGCAGGACCGGGACAGGAGTGGTCACTGAAACTTTCTTT. This codes for CASRTGTGVVTETFF. The chain uses TRBV6-5 and TRBJ1-1; TRBD1 matches at 8 bases. Germline V gene lookup returns CDR1 MNHEY and CDR2 SVGAGI. The CDR3 contains 15 residues.

The chain has TRBV11-2 and TRBJ1-4, with no clear D. The CDR3 sequence is 13 residues long. The V gene's germline CDR1 is SGHAT and CDR2 FQNNGV. The CDR3 here is CSNSLVRRGKLFF. CDR3 nucleotide sequence: TGTTCCAACAGCTTAGTCAGAAGAGGAAAACTGTTTTTT.

To note about this clonotype: Because it lacks the conserved phenylalanine or tryptophan at the end, this CDR3 is likely a read error. No DNA is shown, since the ends of the CDR3 on it are uncertain; the CDR3 is the one TCRdb lists. V gene TRBV29-1 combines with J gene TRBJ1-2. A total of 16 residues make up the CDR3, ends included. In germline, CDR1 is SQVTM, CDR2 ANQGSEA. CDR3 in amino acids: CSVVPHQSSGEDGNTS.

This clonotype appeared many times. The J gene is TRBJ2-3, the V gene TRBV6-5, with TRBD1 matching over 7 bases. This CDR3 region has 13 residues. The V segment lost 6 bases and the J segment 6 bases; nucleotides outside the gene matches: 6. Germline V gene lookup returns CDR1 MNHEY and CDR2 SVGAGI. The CDR3 region has the DNA TGTGCCAGCAGCCTCGACAGGGAGGATACGCAGTATTTT. It specifies CASSLDREDTQYF.

On this clonotype: One end of the junction does not line up with germline, which may come from a read error. The gene calls are TRBV6-2 or TRBV6-3 and TRBJ2-5; the D is unclear. The CDR3 sequence is 14 residues long. The V gene's germline CDR1 is MNHEY and CDR2 SVGEGT. CDR3 nucleotides: TGTGGCAGCAGTAAACGAGACGACGCAGGGACCCAGTACTTC. This gives the protein CGSSKRDDAGTQYF.

This chain uses TRBV6-1 with TRBJ1-1; D is unresolved. The germline V gene encodes CDR1 MNHNS and CDR2 SASEGT. V shed 3 bases and J shed 2 bases, with 10 bases lying between them. The CDR3 loop spans 14 amino acids. For the CDR3, the DNA is TGTGCCAGCAGTGAGCGGGGTGCCAACACTGAAGCTTTCTTT. Translated: CASSERGANTEAFF.

A remark on this clonotype: One junction end does not reproduce the germline sequence, and a read error may be involved. V is TRBV13 and J is TRBJ1-5; no firm D call. Germline V lookup: CDR1 PRHDT, CDR2 FYEKMQ (reference sequence). This CDR3 has 14 residues. The CDR3 region is CASSLGRTNQPKHF. CDR3 DNA sequence: TGTGCCAGCAGTTTAGGCCGCACTAATCAGCCCAAGCATTTT.

About this clonotype itself: The germline gene is not matched at one end of the junction; a read error may be the cause. V is TRBV12-3 or TRBV12-4 and J is TRBJ1-1, with D uncertain. The CDR3 is 12 amino acids. CDR3 loop: CVSSGSSTEAFF. The CDR3 DNA follows: TGTGTCAGCAGCGGTTCCTCGACTGAAGCATTCTTT.

This clonotype was observed at least ten times. V usage is TRBV20-1 and J usage is TRBJ2-7; D tentatively reads TRBD1 or TRBD2 (5 bases each). Trimming cost V 4 bases and J 6 bases, with 19 bases left between them. The CDR3 loop spans 14 amino acids. Germline V gene lookup returns CDR1 DFQATT and CDR2 SNEGSKA (reference sequence). This CDR3 is CSAIEGGSRGEQYF. DNA for the CDR3: TGCAGTGCTATTGAAGGTGGTTCGAGGGGCGAGCAGTACTTC.

As regards this clonotype: Lacking the conserved final phenylalanine or tryptophan, this CDR3 likely reflects a read error. V is TRBV29-1 and J is TRBJ2-1; a weak D match, TRBD1 (6 bases). The CDR3 has 15 residues. Per germline, CDR1 SQVTM and CDR2 ANQGSEA. Trimming stripped 5 bases from V and 3 bases from J, with 17 bases between. The CDR3 is CSVTHWTEDYNEQFL. The CDR3 DNA is TGCAGCGTTACCCACTGGACAGAGGACTACAATGAGCAGTTCCTC.

Concerning this clonotype itself: The germline gene is not matched at one end of the junction; a read error may be the cause. Here the CDR3 DNA reads TGTGCAAGCAGTTTTTACTACAATTCACTCCTCCACTTT. It yields the protein CASSFYYNSLLHF. This chain links TRBV12-3 or TRBV12-4 with TRBJ1-6; D call uncertain. The CDR3 has 13 amino acids.

On this clonotype itself: An end of the junction differs from the germline gene, which may be a read error. The chain couples TRBV7-8 to TRBJ2-2, with a possible D match to TRBD2 (5 bases). The CDR3 contains 14 residues. Germline values: CDR1 SGHVS, CDR2 FQNEAQ. CDR3 bases: TGTGCCAGCAGCTCACGAAGGAACACCGGGGTGCTGTTTTTT. This gives the protein CASSSRRNTGVLFF.

The rearrangement links TRBV29-1 to TRBJ2-6, with 7 nucleotides matching TRBD2. The CDR3 contains 18 residues. V lost 8 bases and J lost 4; bases outside the gene matches: 20. CDR1 and CDR2 (germline): SQVTM, ANQGSEA. CDR3 sequence (DNA): TGCAGCCTTGTGGCGGAAAGGGGAGGGCCCTCCGGGGCCAACGTCCTGACTTTC. This translates into CSLVAERGGPSGANVLTF.

For this clonotype: This may stem from a read error, because a much larger clone lies one nucleotide away. The chain has TRBV28 and TRBJ2-7; 8 nucleotides align to TRBD1. The CDR3 runs to 13 residues. CDR1 is MDHEN, CDR2 SYDVKM, per germline. The CDR3 protein is CAGRGQIRERQYF. The DNA of the CDR3 is TGTGCCGGCAGGGGGCAAATCAGGGAGCGGCAGTACTTC.

The V call is TRBV10-2, the J call TRBJ2-7; D possibly uses TRBD1 or TRBD2 (5 bases each). The CDR3 sequence is 14 residues long. The V gene's germline CDR1 is WSHSY and CDR2 SAAADI. V was clipped by 6 bases and J by 9 bases, with 21 bases between them. The CDR3 region is CASSQAGNRDGQYF. DNA of the CDR3: TGCGCCAGCAGCCAAGCCGGTAATCGGGACGGGCAGTACTTC.

A remark on this clonotype: A read error may produce the germline difference seen at one junction end. The chain uses TRBV4-1 and TRBJ1-3; D not resolved. CDR3 size: 17 residues. Germline loops: CDR1 MGHRA, CDR2 YSYEKL. The CDR3 nucleotides read TGCGCCAGCACCCAAATCCACGGGAGGCGCATTGGAAGCACCATATATTTT. Translated, it gives CASTQIHGRRIGSTIYF.

The chain recombines TRBV11-2 with TRBJ2-6; D gene unclear. The CDR3 consists of 13 residues. Deletions cut 5 bases from V and 7 bases from J, with 9 bases between. CDR1 and CDR2 from the germline V gene are SGHAT and FQNNGV. CDR3 nucleotide sequence: TGTGCCAGCAGCGTAGTGTTAGCCAACGTCCTGACTTTC. Protein sequence: CASSVVLANVLTF.

In the case of this clonotype: A junction end diverges from the germline sequence, so it may reflect a read error. This rearrangement joins TRBV4-3 to TRBJ2-7, with D maybe TRBD1 (5 bases). This CDR3 has 15 residues. Per the germline V gene, CDR1 is LGHNA and CDR2 is YSLEER. CDR3 amino acids: CASCHTTKGFHVQYF. DNA of the CDR3: TGCGCCAGCTGCCATACCACCAAGGGGTTCCACGTGCAGTACTTC.

This chain links TRBV12-3 or TRBV12-4 with TRBJ1-4; TRBD1 matches 9 bases. V shed 9 bases and J 11 bases; nucleotides not matched to a gene: 25. The CDR3 spans 18 residues. The DNA for the CDR3 is TGTGCCAGTAATTCATATTCCCTTTCAACTCGGACAGGGGCTAAACTGTTTTTT. The encoded protein is CASNSYSLSTRTGAKLFF.

On this clonotype: Because the CDR3's place on the DNA is in doubt, the DNA is left out and the CDR3 is given as listed by TCRdb. The V call is TRBV29-1, the J call TRBJ1-4; the DNA was not compared with TRBD1, the D call given in the table. Per germline, CDR1 SQVTM and CDR2 ANQGSEA. The CDR3 is 13 amino acids in total, end residues counted. The CDR3 loop reads CSVGQGSGEKQFF.

The chain uses TRBV10-2 and TRBJ1-2; D might be TRBD1 (5 bases). Per the germline V gene, CDR1 is WSHSY and CDR2 is SAAADI. V was trimmed by 5 bases and J by 5 bases, leaving 12 bases between them. The CDR3 runs 13 residues. CDR3 loop: CASSRIGDYGYTF. CDR3 coding DNA: TGCGCCAGCAGTAGGATAGGGGATTATGGCTACACCTTC.

Details on this clonotype: A much more abundant neighbour one base away suggests this may be a read error. V is TRBV6-5 and J is TRBJ2-7; D possibly corresponds to TRBD2 (5 bases). Per germline, CDR1 MNHEY and CDR2 SVGAGI. Trimming took 4 bases from V and 3 from J, leaving 22 bases between them. The CDR3 extends over 17 amino acids. DNA for the CDR3: TGTGCCAGCAGTTGCGGGCTGGGCGGATATGCGTTCTACGAGCAGTACTTC. The encoded protein is CASSCGLGGYAFYEQYF.

Note on this clonotype: Without the conserved terminal phenylalanine or tryptophan, this CDR3 likely stems from a read error. No DNA is shown, since the ends of the CDR3 on it are uncertain; the CDR3 is the one TCRdb lists. The V call is TRBV29-1, the J call TRBJ2-5; TRBD1, as called in the table, went unchecked against the DNA. The V gene's germline CDR1 is SQVTM and CDR2 ANQGSEA. The CDR3 length is 16 residues, termini included. The CDR3 here is CSAKPYLRTGQESQCL.

As to this clonotype: Germline and junction disagree at one end, which may indicate a read error. The rearrangement joins TRBV6-2 or TRBV6-3 to TRBJ2-1; D is unclear. The CDR3 is 14 amino acids. Germline V gene data show CDR1 as MNHEY and CDR2 as SVGEGT. CDR3 DNA: TGTGCCAGCAGTTACCGTCAGGAGTACAATGAGCAGTTATTC. It yields the protein CASSYRQEYNEQLF.

As to this clonotype: At one boundary the junction diverges from the germline segment, which might be a read error. V is TRBV4-1 and J is TRBJ2-5; perhaps TRBD2 as D (7 bases). CDR3 size: 17 residues. Germline CDR1 is MGHRA and CDR2 is YSYEKL. CDR3 sequence (DNA): TGCGCCAACAGCCAAGATCCCTCGCGGGGGCAACGAGAAACCCAGTACTTC. Amino acid sequence: CANSQDPSRGQRETQYF.